This T cell receptor beta chain was obtained from a study of molecular identifiers for immune sequencing clone quantification. This clonotype was seen at least ten times. Using its own MiXCR run on the PCR reads, TCRdb lists one record per CDR3 protein. The top ten hold about 0.84% of the sample, which has approximately 630,000 distinct CDR3 sequences, about 25% seen once. In the sort, naive CD8 T cells were defined as CD8+CD4-CCR7+CD45RA+. This TCR derives from a human donor in good health. Some libraries in this study had Jurkat cell RNA spiked in. Input material: naive CD8+ T cells from blood, with Jurkat cell RNA spiked in. The subset here: FACS-sorted CD8+CD4-CCR7+CD45RA+ naive T cells.

CDR3 amino acids: CASSQTDRGYEQYF. CDR3 nucleotide sequence: TGTGCCAGCAGCCAAACAGACAGGGGCTACGAGCAGTACTTC. The V and J genes are TRBV7-6 and TRBJ2-7, with 8 positions matching TRBD1. The germline V gene has CDR1 SGHVS and CDR2 FNYEAQ. The length of the CDR3 is 14 residues. The V segment lost 5 bases and the J segment 3 bases; nucleotides outside the gene matches: 6.